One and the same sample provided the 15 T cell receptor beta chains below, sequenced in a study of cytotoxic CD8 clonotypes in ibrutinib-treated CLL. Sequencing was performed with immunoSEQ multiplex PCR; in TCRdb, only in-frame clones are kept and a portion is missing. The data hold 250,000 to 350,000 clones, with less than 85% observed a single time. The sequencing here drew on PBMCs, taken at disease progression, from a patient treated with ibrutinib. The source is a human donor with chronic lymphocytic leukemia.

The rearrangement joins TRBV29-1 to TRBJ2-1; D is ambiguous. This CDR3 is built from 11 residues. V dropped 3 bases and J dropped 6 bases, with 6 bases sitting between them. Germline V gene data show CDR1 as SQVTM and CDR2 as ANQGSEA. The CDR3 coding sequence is TGCAGCGTTGAGATCGGCAATGAGCAGTTCTTC. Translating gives CSVEIGNEQFF.

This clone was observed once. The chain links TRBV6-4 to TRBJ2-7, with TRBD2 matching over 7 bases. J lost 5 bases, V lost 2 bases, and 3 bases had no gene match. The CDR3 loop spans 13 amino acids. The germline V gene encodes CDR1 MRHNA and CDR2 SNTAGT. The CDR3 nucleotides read TGTGCCAGCAGTGACGGGGAGGGCGACGAGCAGTACTTC. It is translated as CASSDGEGDEQYF.

The CDR3 bases are TGTGCCAGCTCACTAGACAGGACTCGCACAGATACGCAGTATTTT. Protein: CASSLDRTRTDTQYF. The V gene is TRBV18, the J gene TRBJ2-3; D perhaps matches TRBD1 (6 bases). CDR1 and CDR2 (germline): KGHSH, LQKENI. This CDR3 has 15 residues. V lost 4 bases and J 1 base, leaving 12 bases between the germline ends.

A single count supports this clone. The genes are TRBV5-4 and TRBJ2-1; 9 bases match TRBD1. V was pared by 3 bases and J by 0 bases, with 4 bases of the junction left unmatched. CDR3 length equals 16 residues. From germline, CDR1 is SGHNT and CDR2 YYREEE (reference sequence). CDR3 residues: CASSSTGGNSYNEQFF. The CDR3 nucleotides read TGTGCCAGCAGCTCCACAGGGGGCAACTCCTACAATGAGCAGTTCTTC.

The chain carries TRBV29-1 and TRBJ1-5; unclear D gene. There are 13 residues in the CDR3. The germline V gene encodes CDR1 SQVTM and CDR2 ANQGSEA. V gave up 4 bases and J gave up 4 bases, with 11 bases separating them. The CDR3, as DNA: TGCAGCGTTGTCAGGTTTGGAAATCAGCCCCAGCATTTT. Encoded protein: CSVVRFGNQPQHF.

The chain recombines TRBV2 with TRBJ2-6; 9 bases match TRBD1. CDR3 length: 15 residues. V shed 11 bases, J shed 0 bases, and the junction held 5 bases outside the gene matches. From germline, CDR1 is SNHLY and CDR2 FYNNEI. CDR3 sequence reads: CAGRDRDSGANVLTF. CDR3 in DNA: TGTGCCGGCCGGGACAGGGACTCTGGGGCCAACGTCCTGACTTTC. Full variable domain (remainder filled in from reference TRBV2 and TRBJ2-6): EPEVTQTPSHQVTQMGQEVILRCVPISNHLYFYWYRQILGQKVEFLVSFYNNEISEKSEIFDDQFSVERPDGSNFTLKIRSTKLEDSAMYFCAGRDRDSGANVLTFGAGSRLTVL.

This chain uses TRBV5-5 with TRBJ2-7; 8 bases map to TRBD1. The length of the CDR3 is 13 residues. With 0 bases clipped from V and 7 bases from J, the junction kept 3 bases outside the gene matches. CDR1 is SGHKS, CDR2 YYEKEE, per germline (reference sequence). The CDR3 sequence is CASSLGRGQEQYF. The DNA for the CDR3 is TGTGCCAGCAGCTTGGGCAGGGGGCAGGAGCAGTACTTC. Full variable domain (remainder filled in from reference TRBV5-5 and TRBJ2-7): DAGVTQSPTHLIKTRGQQVTLRCSPISGHKSVSWYQQVLGQGPQFIFQYYEKEERGRGNFPDRFSARQFPNYSSELNVNALLLGDSALYLCASSLGRGQEQYFGPGTRLTVT.

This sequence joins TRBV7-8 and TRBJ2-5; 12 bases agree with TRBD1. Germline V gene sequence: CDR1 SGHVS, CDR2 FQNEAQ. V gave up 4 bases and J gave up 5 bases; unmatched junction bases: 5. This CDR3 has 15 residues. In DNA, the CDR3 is TGTGCCAGCAGCTGGGGACAGGGGGCAGAGGAGACCCAGTACTTC. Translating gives CASSWGQGAEETQYF.

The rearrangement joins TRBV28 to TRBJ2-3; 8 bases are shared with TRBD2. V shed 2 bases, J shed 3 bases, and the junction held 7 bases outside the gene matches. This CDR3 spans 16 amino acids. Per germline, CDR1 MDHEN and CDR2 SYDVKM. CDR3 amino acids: CASSLDVTSATDTQYF. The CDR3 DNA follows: TGTGCCAGCAGTTTAGACGTGACTAGCGCAACAGATACGCAGTATTTT.

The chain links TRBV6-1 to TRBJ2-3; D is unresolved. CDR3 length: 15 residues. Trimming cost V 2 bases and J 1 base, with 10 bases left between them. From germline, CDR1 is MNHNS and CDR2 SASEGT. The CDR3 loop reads CASSEWSDRTDTQYF. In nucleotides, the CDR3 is TGTGCCAGCAGTGAATGGTCAGATCGCACAGATACGCAGTATTTT.

As DNA, the CDR3 is TGTGCCAGCAGACTCAATCGGGGGGTTGGAAACATTCAGTACTTC. This gives the protein CASRLNRGVGNIQYF. The chain recombines TRBV6-6 with TRBJ2-4, with TRBD2 matching over 7 bases. CDR1 is MNHNY and CDR2 is SVGAGI in the germline V gene (reference sequence). The V and J ends lost 6 bases and 6 bases, in that order; junction bases with no gene match: 11. The CDR3 sequence is 15 residues long.

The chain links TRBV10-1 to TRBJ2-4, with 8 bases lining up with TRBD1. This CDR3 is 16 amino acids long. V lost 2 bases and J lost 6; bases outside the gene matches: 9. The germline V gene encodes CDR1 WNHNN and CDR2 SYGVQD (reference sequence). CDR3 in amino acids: CASSEPKGTGGNIQYF. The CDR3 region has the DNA TGCGCCAGCAGTGAGCCGAAAGGGACAGGTGGAAACATTCAGTACTTC.

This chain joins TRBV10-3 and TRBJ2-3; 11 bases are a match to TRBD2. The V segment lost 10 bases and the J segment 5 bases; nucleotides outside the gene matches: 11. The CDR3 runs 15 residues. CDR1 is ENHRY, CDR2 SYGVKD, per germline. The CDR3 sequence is CATLIAGGFRDTQYF. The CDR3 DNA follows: TGTGCCACCTTGATAGCGGGAGGGTTTAGAGATACGCAGTATTTT.

The CDR3 sequence is CASSLFSGSAAPLGYGYTF. In DNA, the CDR3 is TGCGCCAGCAGCTTGTTCTCAGGATCGGCCGCCCCCTTGGGGTATGGCTACACCTTC. The genes are TRBV5-1 and TRBJ1-2; D unclear. This CDR3 contains 19 residues. Trimming cost V 1 base and J 5 bases, with 27 bases left between them. Germline V gene data show CDR1 as SGHRS and CDR2 as YFSETQ.

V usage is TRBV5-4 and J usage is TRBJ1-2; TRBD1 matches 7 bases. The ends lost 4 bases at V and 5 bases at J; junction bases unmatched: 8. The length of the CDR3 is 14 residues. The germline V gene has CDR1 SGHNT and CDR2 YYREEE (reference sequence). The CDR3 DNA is TGTGCCAGCAGCCAACCGGGACAGCTGTATGGCTACACCTTC. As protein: CASSQPGQLYGYTF.